What follows are 24 T cell receptor beta chains derived from one specimen sequenced in a study of control samples from healthy donors and cancer patients. Profiling relied on immunoSEQ multiplex PCR, and the TCRdb table lists in-frame clones only, not all of them. The sample lists 250,000 to 300,000 clones, roughly four fifths occurring once. Sequencing used PBMCs. All receptors come from a woman aged 60 to 75 with lung cancer.

This sequence joins TRBV11-3 and TRBJ2-7, with no clear D. Trimming took off 1 base at V and 4 bases at J, with 8 bases between the two ends. The germline V gene encodes CDR1 SGHNT and CDR2 YENEEA. The CDR3 has 13 residues. The CDR3 DNA follows: TGTGCCAGCAGCTTAGCCGAGGAGTACGAGCAGTACTTC. It codes for CASSLAEEYEQYF.

The genes are TRBV2 and TRBJ2-3, with TRBD1 matching over 9 bases. V shed 6 bases and J 4 bases; nucleotides not matched to a gene: 5. CDR3 length: 14 residues. Germline CDR1 and CDR2: SNHLY and FYNNEI. The CDR3 coding sequence is TGTGCCAGCAGGGGGACAGGGATGCCAGATACGCAGTATTTT. It specifies CASRGTGMPDTQYF.

V and J are TRBV10-1 and TRBJ2-2, with D perhaps TRBD1 (6 bases). The CDR3 has 14 residues. Trimming cost V 5 bases and J 3 bases, with 10 bases left between them. Germline V gives CDR1 WNHNN, CDR2 SYGVQD (reference sequence). The CDR3 sequence: CASSRTAYTGELFF. In DNA form, the CDR3 reads TGCGCCAGCAGTAGGACAGCTTACACCGGGGAGCTGTTTTTT.

The chain links TRBV5-1 to TRBJ1-2; 10 nucleotides agree with TRBD1. V dropped 0 bases and J dropped 4; count of bases not matched to a gene: 3. Germline V gene sequence: CDR1 SGHRS, CDR2 YFSETQ. The CDR3 loop spans 15 amino acids. DNA for the CDR3: TGCGCCAGCAGCTTGGGAGGACAGGGGGTCTATGGCTACACCTTC. Translated, it gives CASSLGGQGVYGYTF.

The chain couples TRBV7-3 to TRBJ1-2; 8 nucleotides align to TRBD1. The CDR3 is 14 residues long. From germline, CDR1 is SGHTA and CDR2 FQGTGA. V lost 2 bases to trimming and J lost 7 bases; unmatched junction nucleotides: 6. CDR3 DNA: TGTGCCAGCAGCTTATCTGACAGGGGCGGTGGCTACACCTTC. Translation: CASSLSDRGGGYTF.

The chain uses TRBV29-1 and TRBJ2-7, with 8 positions matching TRBD1. The ends lost 3 bases at V and 6 bases at J; junction bases unmatched: 4. The CDR3 sequence is 12 residues long. The V gene's germline CDR1 is SQVTM and CDR2 ANQGSEA. CDR3 DNA sequence: TGCAGCGTTGACGGACAGGGTCGCGAGCAGTACTTC. It specifies CSVDGQGREQYF.

This clone was observed a few times. V is TRBV4-1 and J is TRBJ2-7; 10 bases map to TRBD2. The CDR3 runs 15 residues. V lost 1 base, J lost 3 bases, and 3 bases stayed unmatched. The germline V gene encodes CDR1 MGHRA and CDR2 YSYEKL. CDR3 sequence: CASSQAEREGYEQYF. CDR3 coding DNA: TGCGCCAGCAGCCAAGCGGAGCGGGAGGGCTACGAGCAGTACTTC.

This CDR3 is CASSESRVGELFF. Here the CDR3 DNA reads TGTGCCAGCAGCGAATCCAGGGTCGGGGAGCTGTTTTTT. The chain combines TRBV11-2 with TRBJ2-2; tentatively, D is TRBD1 (5 bases). CDR1 and CDR2 from the germline V gene are SGHAT and FQNNGV. The CDR3 length is 13 residues. V was cut by 5 bases and J by 7 bases, with 11 bases left in between.

The chain has TRBV24-1 and TRBJ2-1, with TRBD1 as a possible D gene (6 bases). There are 18 residues in the CDR3. Germline CDR1 KGHDR, CDR2 SFDVKD. Trimming took 3 bases from V and 4 from J, leaving 21 bases between them. CDR3 in amino acids: CATSDTTGRVGVYNEQFF. The DNA of the CDR3 is TGTGCCACCAGTGATACGACAGGCCGTGTGGGGGTTTACAATGAGCAGTTCTTC.

In this sample, this clone turned up once. This chain links TRBV7-9 with TRBJ2-6; 8 bases are shared with TRBD1. The germline CDR1 and CDR2 sequences are SEHNR and FQNEAQ (reference sequence). V was clipped by 3 bases and J by 6 bases; unmatched bases: 4. CDR3 length: 15 amino acids. The CDR3, as DNA: TGTGCCAGCAGCTTGACAGGGGCCGAGGCCAACGTCCTGACTTTC. Its translation is CASSLTGAEANVLTF.

The V gene is TRBV28, the J gene TRBJ2-3, with 12 bases lining up with TRBD2. V lost 7 bases and J lost 0; bases outside the gene matches: 8. CDR3 length equals 17 residues. CDR1 and CDR2 from the germline V gene are MDHEN and SYDVKM. The CDR3 region has the DNA TGTGCCAGCACACTCATGACTAGCGGGGGTAGCACAGATACGCAGTATTTT. Translated: CASTLMTSGGSTDTQYF.

CDR3 bases: TGTGCCAGCAGGAACAGGGGGAGCTGGGGCTACACCTTC. The encoded protein is CASRNRGSWGYTF. The chain employs TRBV28 and TRBJ1-2; TRBD1 matches 8 bases. V was clipped by 6 bases and J by 8 bases; unmatched bases: 8. Germline CDR1 and CDR2: MDHEN and SYDVKM. The length of the CDR3 is 13 residues.

This clone was counted a few times. V is TRBV18 and J is TRBJ2-3, with 8 nucleotides matching TRBD2. The germline V gene has CDR1 KGHSH and CDR2 LQKENI. This CDR3 comprises 16 residues. J lost 2 bases, V lost 6 bases, and 10 bases had no gene match. The CDR3, as DNA: TGTGCCAGCTCCCGACTAGCGTCCCTCGCCACAGATACGCAGTATTTT. This sequence encodes CASSRLASLATDTQYF.

This clone was seen a few times. V usage is TRBV7-8 and J usage is TRBJ1-1; TRBD1 is a possible D gene (5 bases). Trimming cost V 6 bases and J 0 bases, with 17 bases left between them. Germline V gene data show CDR1 as SGHVS and CDR2 as FQNEAQ. The CDR3 runs 16 residues. The CDR3 DNA is TGTGCCAGCAGTCGAGATGCCCCAGGGTTGAACACTGAAGCTTTCTTT. Translated: CASSRDAPGLNTEAFF.

Worth noting for this clone: Relative to the germline gene, one junction end is altered; a read error may explain this. The chain employs TRBV30 and TRBJ1-1; no firm D call. Germline assignment: CDR1 GTSNPN and CDR2 SVGIG (reference sequence). The CDR3 is 12 amino acids. In nucleotides, the CDR3 is TGTGCCGGGAGGCGGGAAGCCACTGAAGCTTTCTTT. This sequence encodes CAGRREATEAFF.

The rearrangement links TRBV2 to TRBJ1-5; D remains unclear. Germline loops: CDR1 SNHLY, CDR2 FYNNEI. The CDR3 is made up of 14 amino acids. The V gene lost 6 bases and the J gene lost 2 bases, with 11 bases spanning the gap. The CDR3 DNA reads TGTGCCAGCAGGATAAGTTTAGGCAATCAGCCCCAGCATTTT. Protein: CASRISLGNQPQHF.

The rearrangement joins TRBV6-5 to TRBJ1-2; 7 bases agree with TRBD1. This CDR3 region has 14 residues. V trimming: 7 bases; J trimming: 3 bases; junction bases outside the gene matches: 8. The germline CDR1 and CDR2 sequences are MNHEY and SVGAGI. The CDR3 region has the DNA TGTGCCAGCAAATTAGACAGGGAGTACTATGGCTACACCTTC. Translation: CASKLDREYYGYTF.

This clone has only a few counts. The chain employs TRBV6-1 and TRBJ2-5, with TRBD2 matching 8 bases. Germline CDR1 and CDR2: MNHNS and SASEGT. V shed 2 bases, J shed 4 bases, and the junction held 9 bases outside the gene matches. The CDR3 has 16 amino acids. The CDR3 coding sequence is TGTGCCAGCAGTGAAAGTGGCGGGGGGTTAAGAGAGACCCAGTACTTC. It codes for CASSESGGGLRETQYF.

The chain joins TRBV2 to TRBJ1-5; D ambiguous. The CDR3 covers 15 residues. In germline, CDR1 is SNHLY, CDR2 FYNNEI. The germline V and J ends were trimmed by 3 bases and 5 bases, with 14 bases remaining between them. CDR3 DNA sequence: TGTGCCAGCAGTGATGATTCGGGTGCCGATCAGCCCCAGCATTTT. Translating it yields CASSDDSGADQPQHF.

The chain recombines TRBV5-1 with TRBJ2-5; D remains ambiguous. Germline V CDR1 and CDR2: SGHRS, YFSETQ. Deletions cut 0 bases from V and 5 bases from J, with 8 bases between. The CDR3 runs 13 residues. CDR3 nucleotides: TGCGCCAGCAGCTTGGCCGATACGGAGACCCAGTACTTC. Amino acid sequence: CASSLADTETQYF.

J is TRBJ2-1 and V is TRBV10-1; D remains unclear. V dropped 4 bases and J dropped 5 bases, with 3 bases sitting between them. Germline CDR1 and CDR2: WNHNN and SYGVQD (reference sequence). This CDR3 is 11 amino acids long. CDR3 sequence: CASSVNNEQFF. The CDR3 coding sequence is TGCGCCAGCAGTGTGAACAATGAGCAGTTCTTC.

This clone has only a few counts. The chain combines TRBV10-1 with TRBJ1-1; possible D gene TRBD1, 5 bases. The germline gives CDR1 WNHNN, CDR2 SYGVQD (reference sequence). Between the trimmed V and J ends, which lost 0 bases and 10 bases, there was a span of 24 bases. The CDR3 extends over 17 amino acids. As DNA, the CDR3 is TGCGCCAGCAGTGAGTCCGGGGACCCACGCCGAGCTTGGGTAGCTTTCTTT. Translating gives CASSESGDPRRAWVAFF.

The V and J genes are TRBV6-6 and TRBJ1-2, with TRBD1 matching 10 bases. With 6 bases clipped from V and 8 bases from J, the junction kept 9 bases outside the gene matches. The germline gives CDR1 MNHNY, CDR2 SVGAGI (reference sequence). The CDR3 is made up of 14 amino acids. The CDR3 DNA sequence: TGTGCCAGCAGAAGGGGGACAGGGGCCCCCGGCTACACCTTC. Translation gives CASRRGTGAPGYTF.

This chain connects TRBV21-1 to TRBJ2-5; the table's TRBD1 call for D was not verified on the DNA. TRBV21-1 is a known pseudogene. This CDR3 is 16 amino acids long. As DNA, the CDR3 is TGTGCCAGCAGCAGGTCACCGGGACAGCGAAGGTGGGCCCAGTACTTC. Translating it yields CASSRSPGQRRWAQYF.